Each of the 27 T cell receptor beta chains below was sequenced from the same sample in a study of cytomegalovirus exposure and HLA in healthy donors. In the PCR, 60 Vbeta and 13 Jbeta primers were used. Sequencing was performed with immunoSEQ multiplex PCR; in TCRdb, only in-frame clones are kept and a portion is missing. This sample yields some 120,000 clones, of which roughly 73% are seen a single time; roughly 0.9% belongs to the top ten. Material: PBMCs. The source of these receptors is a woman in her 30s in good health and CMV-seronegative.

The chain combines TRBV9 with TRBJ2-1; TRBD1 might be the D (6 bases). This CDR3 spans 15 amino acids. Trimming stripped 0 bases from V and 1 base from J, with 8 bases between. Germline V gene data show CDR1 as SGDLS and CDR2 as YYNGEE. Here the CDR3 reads CASSVGGQSYNEQFF. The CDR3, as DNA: TGTGCCAGCAGCGTAGGGGGACAATCCTACAATGAGCAGTTCTTC. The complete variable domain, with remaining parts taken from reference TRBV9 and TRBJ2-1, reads DSGVTQTPKHLITATGQRVTLRCSPRSGDLSVYWYQQSLDQGLQFLIQYYNGEERAKGNILERFSAQQFPDLHSELNLSSLELGDSALYFCASSVGGQSYNEQFFGPGTRLTVL.

Here the CDR3 DNA reads TGTGCCAGCAGCTACGAGAGAATTTGGCCCCAGCATTTT. Translating it yields CASSYERIWPQHF. The V and J genes are TRBV27 and TRBJ1-5; D not certain. The CDR3 runs to 13 residues. Germline V gene data show CDR1 as MNHEY and CDR2 as SMNVEV (reference sequence). Trimming took off 6 bases at V and 9 bases at J, with 15 bases between the two ends.

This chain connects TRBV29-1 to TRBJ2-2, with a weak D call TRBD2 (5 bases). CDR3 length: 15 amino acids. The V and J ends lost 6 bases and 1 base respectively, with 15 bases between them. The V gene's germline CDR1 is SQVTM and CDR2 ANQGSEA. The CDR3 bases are TGCAGCGTCGCCCCCTCAGGACTGAACACCGGGGAGCTGTTTTTT. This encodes CSVAPSGLNTGELFF.

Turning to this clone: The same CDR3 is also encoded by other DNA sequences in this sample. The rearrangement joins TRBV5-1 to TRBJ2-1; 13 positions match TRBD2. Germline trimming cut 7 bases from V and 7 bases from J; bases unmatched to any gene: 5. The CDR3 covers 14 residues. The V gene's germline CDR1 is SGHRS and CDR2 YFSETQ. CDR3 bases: TGCGCCAGCCGGCGACTAGCGGGAGGTAATGAGCAGTTCTTC. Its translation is CASRRLAGGNEQFF.

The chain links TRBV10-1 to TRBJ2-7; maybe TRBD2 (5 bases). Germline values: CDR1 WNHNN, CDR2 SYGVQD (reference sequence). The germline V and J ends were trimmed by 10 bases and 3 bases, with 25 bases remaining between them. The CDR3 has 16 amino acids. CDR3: CATVGGGTHKHYEQYF. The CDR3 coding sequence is TGCGCCACCGTTGGTGGAGGAACCCATAAACACTACGAGCAGTACTTC.

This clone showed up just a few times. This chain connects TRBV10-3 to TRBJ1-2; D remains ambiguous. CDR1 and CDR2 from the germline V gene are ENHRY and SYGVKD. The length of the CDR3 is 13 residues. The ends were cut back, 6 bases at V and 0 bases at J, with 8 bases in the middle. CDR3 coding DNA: TGTGCCATCAGGAGGGCAGCTAACTATGGCTACACCTTC. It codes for CAIRRAANYGYTF.

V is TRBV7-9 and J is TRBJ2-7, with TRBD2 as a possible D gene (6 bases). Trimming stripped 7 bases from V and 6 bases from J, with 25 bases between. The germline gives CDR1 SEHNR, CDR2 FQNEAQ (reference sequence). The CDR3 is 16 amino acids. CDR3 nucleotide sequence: TGTGCCAGCACCCTAATCGGGCAGATTAGCGGTGGCGAGCAGTACTTC. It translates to CASTLIGQISGGEQYF.

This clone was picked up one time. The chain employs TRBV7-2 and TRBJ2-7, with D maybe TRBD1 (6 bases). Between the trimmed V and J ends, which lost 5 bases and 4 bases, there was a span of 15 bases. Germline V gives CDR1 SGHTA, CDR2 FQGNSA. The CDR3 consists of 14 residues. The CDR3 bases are TGTGCCAGCAGCATCGCGGCAGGGGTATACGAGCAGTACTTC. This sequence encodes CASSIAAGVYEQYF.

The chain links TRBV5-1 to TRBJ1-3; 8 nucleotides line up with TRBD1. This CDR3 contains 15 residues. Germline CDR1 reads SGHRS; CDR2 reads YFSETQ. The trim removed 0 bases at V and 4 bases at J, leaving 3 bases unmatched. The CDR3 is CASSLGTGTGNTIYF. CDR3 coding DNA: TGCGCCAGCAGCTTGGGGACAGGGACCGGAAACACCATATATTTT.

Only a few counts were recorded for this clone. CDR3 region: CASSSGTTEGTEAFF. For the CDR3, the DNA is TGCGCCAGCAGCTCCGGGACTACCGAGGGGACTGAAGCTTTCTTT. The J gene is TRBJ1-1, the V gene TRBV5-1; D perhaps matches TRBD1 (5 bases). V shed 3 bases and J shed 5 bases, with 17 bases lying between them. The CDR3 runs 15 residues. The V gene's germline CDR1 is SGHRS and CDR2 YFSETQ.

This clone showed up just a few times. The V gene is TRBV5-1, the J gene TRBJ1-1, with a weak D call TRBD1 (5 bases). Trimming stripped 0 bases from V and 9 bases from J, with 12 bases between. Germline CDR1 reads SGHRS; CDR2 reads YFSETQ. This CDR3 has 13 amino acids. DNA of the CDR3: TGCGCCAGCAGCTTGGATGGGGCGTGGAAAGCTTTCTTT. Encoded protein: CASSLDGAWKAFF.

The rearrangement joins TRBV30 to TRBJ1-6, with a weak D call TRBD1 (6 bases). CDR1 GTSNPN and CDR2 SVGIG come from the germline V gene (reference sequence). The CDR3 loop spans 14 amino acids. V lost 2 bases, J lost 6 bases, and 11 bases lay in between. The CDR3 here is CAWSQGLGNSPLHF. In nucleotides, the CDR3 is TGTGCCTGGAGTCAGGGGCTGGGTAATTCACCCCTCCACTTT. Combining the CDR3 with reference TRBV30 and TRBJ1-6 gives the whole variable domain SQTIHQWPATLVQPVGSPLSLECTVEGTSNPNLYWYRQAAGRGLQLLFYSVGIGQISSEVPQNLSASRPQDRQFILSSKKLLLSDSGFYLCAWSQGLGNSPLHFGNGTRLTVT.

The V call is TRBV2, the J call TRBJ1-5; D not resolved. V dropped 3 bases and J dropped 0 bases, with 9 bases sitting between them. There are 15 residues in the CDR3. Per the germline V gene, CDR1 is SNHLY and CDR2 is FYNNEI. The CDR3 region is CASSEGRNSNQPQHF. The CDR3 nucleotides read TGTGCCAGCAGTGAGGGCAGAAATAGCAATCAGCCCCAGCATTTT.

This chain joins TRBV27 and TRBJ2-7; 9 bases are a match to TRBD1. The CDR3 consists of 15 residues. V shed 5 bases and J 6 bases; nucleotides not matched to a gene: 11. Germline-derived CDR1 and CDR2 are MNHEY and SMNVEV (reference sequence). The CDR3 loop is CASSVPGQGLVEQYF. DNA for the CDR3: TGTGCCAGCAGTGTTCCGGGACAGGGCCTGGTCGAGCAGTACTTC.

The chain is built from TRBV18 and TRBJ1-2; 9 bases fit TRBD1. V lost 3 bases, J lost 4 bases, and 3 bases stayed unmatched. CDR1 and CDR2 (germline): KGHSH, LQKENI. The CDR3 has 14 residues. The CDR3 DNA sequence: TGTGCCAGCTCACCGACAGGGGGAACCTATGGCTACACCTTC. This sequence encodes CASSPTGGTYGYTF.

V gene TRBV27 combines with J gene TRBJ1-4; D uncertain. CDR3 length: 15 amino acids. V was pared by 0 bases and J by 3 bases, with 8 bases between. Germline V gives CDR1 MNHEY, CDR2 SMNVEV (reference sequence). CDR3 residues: CASSLSTQPNEKLFF. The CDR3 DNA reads TGTGCCAGCAGTTTATCGACACAACCTAATGAAAAACTGTTTTTT.

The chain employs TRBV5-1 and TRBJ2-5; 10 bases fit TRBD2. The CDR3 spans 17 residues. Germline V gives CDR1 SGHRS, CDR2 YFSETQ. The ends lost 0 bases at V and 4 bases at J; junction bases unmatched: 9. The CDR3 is CASSLESSGRTGETQYF. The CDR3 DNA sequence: TGCGCCAGCAGCTTGGAGTCTAGCGGGAGAACGGGAGAGACCCAGTACTTC.

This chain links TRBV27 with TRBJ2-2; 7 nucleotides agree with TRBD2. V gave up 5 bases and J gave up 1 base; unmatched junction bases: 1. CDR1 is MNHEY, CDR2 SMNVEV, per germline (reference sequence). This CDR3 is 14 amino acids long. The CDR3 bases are TGTGCCAGCAGTCCTAGCGGGAACACCGGGGAGCTGTTTTTT. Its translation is CASSPSGNTGELFF.

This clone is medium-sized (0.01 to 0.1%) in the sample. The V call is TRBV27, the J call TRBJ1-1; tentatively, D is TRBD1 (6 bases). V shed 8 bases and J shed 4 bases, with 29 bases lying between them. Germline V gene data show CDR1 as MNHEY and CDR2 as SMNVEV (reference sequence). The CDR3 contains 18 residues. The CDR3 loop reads CASVPDFWKQGTSTEAFF. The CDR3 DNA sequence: TGTGCCAGCGTCCCAGACTTCTGGAAACAGGGAACAAGCACTGAAGCTTTCTTT.

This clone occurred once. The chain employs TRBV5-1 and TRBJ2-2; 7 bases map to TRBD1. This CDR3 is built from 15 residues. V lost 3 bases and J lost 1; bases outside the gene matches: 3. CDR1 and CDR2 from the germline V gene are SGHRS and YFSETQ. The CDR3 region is CASSSGQMNTGELFF. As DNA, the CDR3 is TGCGCCAGCAGCTCGGGACAGATGAACACCGGGGAGCTGTTTTTT.

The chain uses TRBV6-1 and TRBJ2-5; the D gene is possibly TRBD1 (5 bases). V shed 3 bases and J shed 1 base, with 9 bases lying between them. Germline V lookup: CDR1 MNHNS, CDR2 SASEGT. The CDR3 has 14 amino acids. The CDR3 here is CASSEAGPQETQYF. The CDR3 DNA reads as TGTGCCAGCAGTGAGGCAGGGCCCCAAGAGACCCAGTACTTC.

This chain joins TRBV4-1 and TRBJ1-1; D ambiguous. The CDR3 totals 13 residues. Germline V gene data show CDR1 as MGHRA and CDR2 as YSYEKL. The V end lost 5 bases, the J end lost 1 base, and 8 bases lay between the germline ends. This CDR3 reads CASSFTENTEAFF. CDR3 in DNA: TGCGCCAGCAGCTTTACAGAGAACACTGAAGCTTTCTTT.

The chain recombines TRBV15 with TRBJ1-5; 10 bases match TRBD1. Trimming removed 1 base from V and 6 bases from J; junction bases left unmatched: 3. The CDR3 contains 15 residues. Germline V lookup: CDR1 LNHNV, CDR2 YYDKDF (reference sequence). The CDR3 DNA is TGTGCCACCAGCAGAGGGACAGGGGGTGGTCAGCCCCAGCATTTT. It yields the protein CATSRGTGGGQPQHF.

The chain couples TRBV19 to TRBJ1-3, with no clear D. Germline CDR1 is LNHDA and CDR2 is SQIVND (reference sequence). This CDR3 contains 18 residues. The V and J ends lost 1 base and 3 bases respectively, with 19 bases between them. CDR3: CASSIGPGIRGIGNTIYF. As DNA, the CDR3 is TGTGCCAGTAGTATAGGCCCCGGAATACGAGGAATTGGAAACACCATATATTTT.

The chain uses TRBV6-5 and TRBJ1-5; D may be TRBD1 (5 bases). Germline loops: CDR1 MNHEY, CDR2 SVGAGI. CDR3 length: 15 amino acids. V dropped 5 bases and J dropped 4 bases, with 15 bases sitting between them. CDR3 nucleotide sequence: TGTGCCAGCAGTCCGGCGGGGACTTGGAATCAGCCCCAGCATTTT. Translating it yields CASSPAGTWNQPQHF.

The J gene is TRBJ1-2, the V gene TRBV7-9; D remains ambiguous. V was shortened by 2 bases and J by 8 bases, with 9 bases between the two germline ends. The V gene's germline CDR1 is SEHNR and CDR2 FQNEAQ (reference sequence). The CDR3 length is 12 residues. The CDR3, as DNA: TGTGCCAGCAGCTTAAAACGGGAAGGCTACACCTTC. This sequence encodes CASSLKREGYTF.

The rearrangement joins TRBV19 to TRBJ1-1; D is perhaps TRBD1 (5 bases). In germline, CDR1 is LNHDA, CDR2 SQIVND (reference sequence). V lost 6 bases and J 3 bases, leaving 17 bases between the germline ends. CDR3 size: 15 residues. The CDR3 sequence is CASRPQGGIDTEAFF. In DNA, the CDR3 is TGTGCCAGTAGACCCCAGGGAGGGATCGACACTGAAGCTTTCTTT.